Below, one T cell receptor beta chain is given with its context. What it binds is not known. The record originates from a study of T-cell reconstitution after alpha-beta-depleted transplantation in children. Study-wide results and limits: Newly made T cells mostly supplied T-cell counts and diversity one year after transplant. As was reported, about two months after transplant, alpha-beta T cells came from several hundred expanded graft clones. The high TCRbeta diversity at day 60 in some patients came from surviving recipient T cells and thymic progenitors.

The CDR3 extends over 19 amino acids. V dropped 2 bases and J dropped 2 bases, with 25 bases sitting between them. Germline assignment: CDR1 KGHSH and CDR2 LQKENI. TCRbeta library construction was performed incorporating unique molecular identifiers. TCRdb reprocessed the PCR reads via MiXCR and lists one record per CDR3 protein. The sample consists of some 150,000 distinct CDR3 sequences, about 9% of them appearing once. Specimen: PBMCs, mostly from graft donor cells, collected 180 days after TCRalphabeta/CD19-depleted stem cell transplant. The sequence derives from a female patient aged 2-15 years who had a stem cell transplant for congenital amegakaryocytic thrombocytopenia, so the T cells may come from the graft donor. V is TRBV18 and J is TRBJ2-7; TRBD1 or TRBD2 may be the D gene (5 bases each). CDR3 nucleotide sequence: TGTGCCAGCTCACCAGGGGGACGTGTATCTAGGGGTAGTACCTACGAGCAGTACTTC. It codes for CASSPGGRVSRGSTYEQYF.